The rows below give T cell receptor beta chains drawn from one sample of a study of T cell changes during pregnancy in multiple sclerosis. Assay used: immunoSEQ multiplex PCR; TCRdb lists only in-frame clones, some missing. The table has tens of thousands of clones, 91% seen once. Sequenced here: peripheral blood, sampled in the third trimester of pregnancy. These receptors were collected from a female donor in good health, enrolled as a control in a pregnancy study. CDR3s include the opening cysteine and the closing phenylalanine or tryptophan. D genes are given only for firm matches. Not every row has a clone size; where given, it reads once, few, many or a size class.

>TRBD2|TRBJ2-1|TRBV7-9|NA|15
TGTGCCAGCAGCTTGATAGCGGGAGAAGTTCCTGAGCAGTTCTTC
CASSLIAGEVPEQFF
>NA|TRBJ1-6|TRBV4-1|NA|16
TGCGCCAGCAGCCAAGAGGCCTGGGCTTATAATTCACCCCTCCACTTT
CASSQEAWAYNSPLHF
>NA|TRBJ1-3|TRBV6-5|NA|14
TGTGCCAGCAGTTTCAGGTCCCATGGAAACACCATATATTTT
CASSFRSHGNTIYF
>NA|TRBJ1-4|TRBV7-9|NA|14
TGTGCCAGCAGTTCGAGGGCCATTGAGGAAAAACTGTTTTTT
CASSSRAIEEKLFF
>NA|TRBJ2-7|TRBV11-2|NA|13
TGTGCCAGCAGCTTTTCTCTCCCCTACGAGCAGTACTTC
CASSFSLPYEQYF
>TRBD2|TRBJ2-3|TRBV7-2|NA|14
TGTGCCAGGGAAGGACTAGCGGGGTCAGATACGCAGTATTTT
CAREGLAGSDTQYF
>TRBD1|TRBJ1-2|TRBV10-3|NA|15
TGTGCCATCAGTGAGTTGGGACAGGGGTCGGATGGCTACACCTTC
CAISELGQGSDGYTF
>TRBD2|TRBJ2-2|TRBV13|NA|14
TGTGCCAGCAGCTCAGGACTAGCGGGAGTGGCGCTGTTTTTT
CASSSGLAGVALFF
>NA|TRBJ2-1|TRBV7-6|NA|12
TGTGCCAGCAGCCTAACCGGAGGTGAGCAGTTCTTC
CASSLTGGEQFF
>TRBD1|TRBJ1-1|TRBV5-1|NA|15
TGCGCCAGCAGCTTGTCGGGACAGACAAACACTGAAGCTTTCTTT
CASSLSGQTNTEAFF
>NA|TRBJ1-1|TRBV19|few|14
TGTGCCAGTAGTTGGGATGAGGGGAACACTGAAGCTTTCTTT
CASSWDEGNTEAFF
>TRBD2|TRBJ2-7|TRBV7-9|once|17
TGTGCCAGCAGCCCTAGCAGGACTAGCGGGAAGTCCTACGAGCAGTACTTC
CASSPSRTSGKSYEQYF
>NA|TRBJ2-3|TRBV15|NA|11
TGTGCCACCAGCTACACAGATACGCAGTATTTT
CATSYTDTQYF
>TRBD1|TRBJ1-2|TRBV6-4|NA|14
TGTGCCAGCACCGACAGGGAAGGAGGAGATGGCTACACCTTC
CASTDREGGDGYTF
>NA|TRBJ2-5|TRBV5-4|NA|12
TGTGCCAGCTCTGGGGGGCAAGAGACCCAGTACTTC
CASSGGQETQYF
>TRBD2|TRBJ2-3|TRBV10-3|NA|18
TGTGCCATCAGTGGGGCCGGGACTAGCGGGACATACACAGATACGCAGTATTTT
CAISGAGTSGTYTDTQYF
>TRBD2|TRBJ2-7|TRBV4-2|NA|16
TGTGCCAGCAGCCAAGAGCGGACGGGAGGGCCCTACGAGCAGTACTTC
CASSQERTGGPYEQYF
>NA|TRBJ2-2|TRBV9|NA|15
TGTGCCAGCAGCGTAGGATGGGGACTCACCGGGGAGCTGTTTTTT
CASSVGWGLTGELFF
>TRBD1|TRBJ2-7|TRBV28|NA|15
TGTGCCAGCAGTTTAGGCGGGACAGGCCGATACGAGCAGTACTTC
CASSLGGTGRYEQYF
>NA|TRBJ1-5|TRBV6-5|NA|13
TGTGCCAGCAGTCCTCGATTGGCCCAGCCCCAGCATTTT
CASSPRLAQPQHF